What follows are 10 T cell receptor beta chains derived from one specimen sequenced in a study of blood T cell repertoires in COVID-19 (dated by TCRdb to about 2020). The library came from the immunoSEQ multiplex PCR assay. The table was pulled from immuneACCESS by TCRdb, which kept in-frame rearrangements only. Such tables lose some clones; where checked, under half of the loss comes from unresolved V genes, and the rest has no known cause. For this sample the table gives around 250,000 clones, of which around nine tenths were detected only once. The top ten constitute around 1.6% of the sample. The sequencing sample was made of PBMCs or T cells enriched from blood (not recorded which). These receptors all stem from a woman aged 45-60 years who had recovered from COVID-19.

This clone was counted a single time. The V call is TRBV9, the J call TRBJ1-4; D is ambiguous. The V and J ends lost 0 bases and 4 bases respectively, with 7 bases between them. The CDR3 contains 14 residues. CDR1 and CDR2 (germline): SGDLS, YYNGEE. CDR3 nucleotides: TGTGCCAGCAGCGTAGGGGCCAATAATGAAAAACTGTTTTTT. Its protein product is CASSVGANNEKLFF.

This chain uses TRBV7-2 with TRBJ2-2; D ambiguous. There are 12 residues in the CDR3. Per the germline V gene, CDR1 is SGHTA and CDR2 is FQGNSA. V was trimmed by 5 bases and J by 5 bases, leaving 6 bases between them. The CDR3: CASSLSTGELFF. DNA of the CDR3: TGTGCCAGCAGCCTATCTACCGGGGAGCTGTTTTTT.

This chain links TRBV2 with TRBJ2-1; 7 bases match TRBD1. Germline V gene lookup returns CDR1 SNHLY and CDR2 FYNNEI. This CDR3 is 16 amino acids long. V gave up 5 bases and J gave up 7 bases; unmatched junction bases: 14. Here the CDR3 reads CASSLGQAGYGNEQFF. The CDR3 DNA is TGTGCCAGCAGTCTAGGACAGGCTGGTTATGGGAATGAGCAGTTCTTC.

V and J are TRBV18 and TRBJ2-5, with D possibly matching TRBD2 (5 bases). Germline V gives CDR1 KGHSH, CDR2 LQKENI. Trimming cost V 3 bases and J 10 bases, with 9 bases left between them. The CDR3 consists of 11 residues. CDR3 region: CASSPDRGQYF. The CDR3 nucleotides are TGTGCCAGCTCACCCGATCGGGGCCAGTACTTC.

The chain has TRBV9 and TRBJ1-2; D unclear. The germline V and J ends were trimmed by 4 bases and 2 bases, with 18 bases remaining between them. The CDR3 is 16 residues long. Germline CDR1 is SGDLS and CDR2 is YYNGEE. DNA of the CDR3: TGTGCCAGCAGCCCAAGTCTAGTTCAGAGGAACTATGGCTACACCTTC. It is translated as CASSPSLVQRNYGYTF.

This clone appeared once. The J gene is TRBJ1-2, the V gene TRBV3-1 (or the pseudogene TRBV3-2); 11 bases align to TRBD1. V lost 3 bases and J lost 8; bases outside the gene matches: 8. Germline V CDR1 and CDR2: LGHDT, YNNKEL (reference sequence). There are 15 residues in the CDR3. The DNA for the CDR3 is TGTGCCAGCAGCCAGGGACAGGGGGTGCTATCCGGCTACACCTTC. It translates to CASSQGQGVLSGYTF.

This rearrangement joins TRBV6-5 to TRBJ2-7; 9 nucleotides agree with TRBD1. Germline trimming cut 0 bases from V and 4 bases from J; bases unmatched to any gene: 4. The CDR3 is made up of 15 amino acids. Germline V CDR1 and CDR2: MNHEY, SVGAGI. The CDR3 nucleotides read TGTGCCAGCAGTTACTCAACAGGGGGCAGTTACGAGCAGTACTTC. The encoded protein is CASSYSTGGSYEQYF.

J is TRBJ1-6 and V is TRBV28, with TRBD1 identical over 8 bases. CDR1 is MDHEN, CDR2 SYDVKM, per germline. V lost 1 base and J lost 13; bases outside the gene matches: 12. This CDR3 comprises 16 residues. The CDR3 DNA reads TGTGCCAGCAGTTTATTCAGACTCAGGACAGGGCGTCCCCTCCACTTT. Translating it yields CASSLFRLRTGRPLHF. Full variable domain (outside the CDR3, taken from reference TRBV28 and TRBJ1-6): DVKVTQSSRYLVKRTGEKVFLECVQDMDHENMFWYRQDPGLGLRLIYFSYDVKMKEKGDIPEGYSVSREKKERFSLILESASTNQTSMYLCASSLFRLRTGRPLHFGNGTRLTVT.

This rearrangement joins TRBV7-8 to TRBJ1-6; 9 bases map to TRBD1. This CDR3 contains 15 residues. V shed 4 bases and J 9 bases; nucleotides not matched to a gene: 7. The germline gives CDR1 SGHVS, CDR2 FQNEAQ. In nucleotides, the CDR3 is TGTGCCAGCAGCTCTACGGACAGGGGCGGTTCACCCCTCCACTTT. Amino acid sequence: CASSSTDRGGSPLHF.

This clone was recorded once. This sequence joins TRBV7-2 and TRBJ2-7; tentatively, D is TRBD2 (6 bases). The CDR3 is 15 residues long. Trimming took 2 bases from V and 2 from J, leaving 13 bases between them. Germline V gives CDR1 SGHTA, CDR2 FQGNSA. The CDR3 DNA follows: TGTGCCAGCAGCTTACGGCAGGGAGGAACCTACGAGCAGTACTTC. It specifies CASSLRQGGTYEQYF.